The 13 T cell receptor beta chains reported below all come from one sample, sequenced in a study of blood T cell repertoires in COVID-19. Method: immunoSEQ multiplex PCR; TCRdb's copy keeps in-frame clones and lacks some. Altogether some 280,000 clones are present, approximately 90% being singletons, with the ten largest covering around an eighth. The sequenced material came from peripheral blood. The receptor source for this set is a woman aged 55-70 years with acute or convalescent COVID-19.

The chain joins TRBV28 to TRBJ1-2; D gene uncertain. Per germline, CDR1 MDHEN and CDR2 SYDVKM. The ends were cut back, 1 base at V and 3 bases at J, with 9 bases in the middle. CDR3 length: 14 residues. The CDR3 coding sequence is TGTGCCAGCAGTTTATCGAACATCGACTATGGCTACACCTTC. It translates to CASSLSNIDYGYTF.

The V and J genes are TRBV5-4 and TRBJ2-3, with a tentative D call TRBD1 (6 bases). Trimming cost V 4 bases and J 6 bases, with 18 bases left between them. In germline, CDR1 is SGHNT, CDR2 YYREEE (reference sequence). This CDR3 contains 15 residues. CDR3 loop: CASSHGTSNADTQYF. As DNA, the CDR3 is TGTGCCAGCAGCCACGGGACATCGAATGCGGATACGCAGTATTTT.

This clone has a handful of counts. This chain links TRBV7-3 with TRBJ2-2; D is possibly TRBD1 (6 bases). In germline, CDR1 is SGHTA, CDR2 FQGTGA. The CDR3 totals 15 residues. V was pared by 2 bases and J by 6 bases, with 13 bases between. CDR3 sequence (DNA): TGTGCCAGCAGCTTATCAGGGGCGCGGTCCGGGGAGCTGTTTTTT. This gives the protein CASSLSGARSGELFF.

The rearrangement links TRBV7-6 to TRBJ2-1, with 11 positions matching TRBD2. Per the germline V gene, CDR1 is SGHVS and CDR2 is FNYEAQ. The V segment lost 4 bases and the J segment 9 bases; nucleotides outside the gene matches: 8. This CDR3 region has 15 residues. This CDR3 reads CASSSVAGGQGEQFF. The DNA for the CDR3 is TGTGCCAGCAGCTCAGTAGCGGGGGGGCAGGGTGAGCAGTTCTTC.

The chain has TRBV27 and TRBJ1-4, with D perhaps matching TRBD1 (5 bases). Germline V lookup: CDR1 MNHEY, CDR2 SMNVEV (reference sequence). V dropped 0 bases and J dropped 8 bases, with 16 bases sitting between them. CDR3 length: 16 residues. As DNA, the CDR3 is TGTGCCAGCAGTTTATCCACTGGGGGGGAATGGGAAAAACTGTTTTTT. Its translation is CASSLSTGGEWEKLFF.

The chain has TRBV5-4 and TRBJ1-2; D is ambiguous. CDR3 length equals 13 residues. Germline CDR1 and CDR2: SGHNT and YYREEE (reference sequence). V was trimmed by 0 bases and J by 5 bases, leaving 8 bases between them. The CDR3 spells CASSLVSGYGYTF. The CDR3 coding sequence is TGTGCCAGCAGCTTGGTATCCGGTTATGGCTACACCTTC.

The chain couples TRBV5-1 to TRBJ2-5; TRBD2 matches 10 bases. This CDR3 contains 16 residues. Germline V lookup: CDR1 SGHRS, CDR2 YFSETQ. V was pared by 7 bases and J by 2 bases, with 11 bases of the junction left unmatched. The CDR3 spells CASLGVAGGEQETQYF. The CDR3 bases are TGCGCCAGCTTGGGGGTAGCGGGAGGTGAACAAGAGACCCAGTACTTC.

CDR3 amino acids: CASSIFPGAGEAFF. CDR3 sequence (DNA): TGTGCCAGTAGTATATTCCCAGGCGCGGGTGAAGCTTTCTTT. The chain links TRBV19 to TRBJ1-1; no firm D call. V lost 2 bases, J lost 7 bases, and 14 bases lay in between. There are 14 residues in the CDR3. Germline values: CDR1 LNHDA, CDR2 SQIVND (reference sequence).

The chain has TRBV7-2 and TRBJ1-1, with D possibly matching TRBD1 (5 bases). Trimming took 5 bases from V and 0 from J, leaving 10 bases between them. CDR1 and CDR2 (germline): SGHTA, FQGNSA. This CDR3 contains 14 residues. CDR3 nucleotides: TGTGCCAGCAGCCGCGACAGCTTGAACACTGAAGCTTTCTTT. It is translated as CASSRDSLNTEAFF.

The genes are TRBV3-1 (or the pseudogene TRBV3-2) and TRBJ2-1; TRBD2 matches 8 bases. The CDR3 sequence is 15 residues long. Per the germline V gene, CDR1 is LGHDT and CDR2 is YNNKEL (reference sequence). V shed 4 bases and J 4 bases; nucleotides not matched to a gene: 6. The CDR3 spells CASSPSGSRYNEQFF. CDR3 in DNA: TGTGCCAGCAGCCCCAGCGGGAGTAGGTACAATGAGCAGTTCTTC.

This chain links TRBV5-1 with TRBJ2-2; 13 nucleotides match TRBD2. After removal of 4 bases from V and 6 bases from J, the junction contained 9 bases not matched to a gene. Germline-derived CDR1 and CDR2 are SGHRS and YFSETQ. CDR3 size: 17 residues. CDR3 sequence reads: CASSPGLAGSRSGELFF. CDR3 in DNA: TGCGCCAGCAGCCCGGGACTAGCGGGGTCTAGGTCCGGGGAGCTGTTTTTT.

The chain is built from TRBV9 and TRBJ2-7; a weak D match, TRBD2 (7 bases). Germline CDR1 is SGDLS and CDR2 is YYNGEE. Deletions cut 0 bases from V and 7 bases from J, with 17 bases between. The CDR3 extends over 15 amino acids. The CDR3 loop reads CASSVEGGELWEQYF. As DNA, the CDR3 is TGTGCCAGCAGCGTAGAGGGGGGGGAGCTCTGGGAGCAGTACTTC.

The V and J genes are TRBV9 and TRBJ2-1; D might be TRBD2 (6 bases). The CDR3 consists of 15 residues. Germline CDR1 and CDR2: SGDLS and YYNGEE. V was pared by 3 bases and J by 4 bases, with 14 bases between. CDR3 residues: CASSAGLRGYNEQFF. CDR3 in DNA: TGTGCCAGCAGCGCCGGACTACGGGGGTACAATGAGCAGTTCTTC. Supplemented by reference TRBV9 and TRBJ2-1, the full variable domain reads DSGVTQTPKHLITATGQRVTLRCSPRSGDLSVYWYQQSLDQGLQFLIQYYNGEERAKGNILERFSAQQFPDLHSELNLSSLELGDSALYFCASSAGLRGYNEQFFGPGTRLTVL.